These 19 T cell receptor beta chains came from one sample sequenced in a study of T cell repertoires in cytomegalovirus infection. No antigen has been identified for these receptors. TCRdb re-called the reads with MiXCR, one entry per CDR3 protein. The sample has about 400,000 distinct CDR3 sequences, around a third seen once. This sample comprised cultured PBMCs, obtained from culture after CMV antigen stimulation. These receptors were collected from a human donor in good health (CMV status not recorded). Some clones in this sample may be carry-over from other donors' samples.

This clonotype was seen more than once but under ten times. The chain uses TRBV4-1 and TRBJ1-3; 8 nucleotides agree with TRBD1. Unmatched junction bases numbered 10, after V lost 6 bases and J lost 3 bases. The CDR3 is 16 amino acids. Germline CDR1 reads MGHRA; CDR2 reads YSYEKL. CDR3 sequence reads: CASSGTGLVYGNTIYF. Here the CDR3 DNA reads TGCGCCAGCAGTGGGACAGGCCTGGTATATGGAAACACCATATATTTT.

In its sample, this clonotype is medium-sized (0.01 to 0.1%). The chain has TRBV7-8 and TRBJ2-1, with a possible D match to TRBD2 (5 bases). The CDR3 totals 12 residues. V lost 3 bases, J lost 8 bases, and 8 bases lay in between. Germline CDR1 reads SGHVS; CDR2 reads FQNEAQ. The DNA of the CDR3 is TGTGCCAGCAGCTTGGACTCCCATGAGCAGTTCTTC. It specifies CASSLDSHEQFF.

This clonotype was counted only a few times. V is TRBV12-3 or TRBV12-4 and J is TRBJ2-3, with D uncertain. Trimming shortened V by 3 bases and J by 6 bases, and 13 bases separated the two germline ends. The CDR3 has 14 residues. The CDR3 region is CASSFPPVQDTQYF. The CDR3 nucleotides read TGTGCCAGCAGTTTTCCCCCCGTCCAGGATACGCAGTATTTT.

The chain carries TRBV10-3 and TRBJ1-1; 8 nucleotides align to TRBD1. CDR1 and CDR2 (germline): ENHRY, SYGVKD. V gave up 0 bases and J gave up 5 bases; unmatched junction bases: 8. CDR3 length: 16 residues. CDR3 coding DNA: TGTGCCATCAGTGAGTCGAGCCAGGGGGCTTGGACTGAAGCTTTCTTT. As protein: CAISESSQGAWTEAFF.

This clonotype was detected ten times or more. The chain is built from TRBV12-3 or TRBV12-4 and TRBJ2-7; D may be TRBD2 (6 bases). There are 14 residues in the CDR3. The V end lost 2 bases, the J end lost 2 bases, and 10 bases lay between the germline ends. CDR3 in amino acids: CASSLSGLTYEQYF. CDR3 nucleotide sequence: TGTGCCAGCAGTTTATCAGGACTAACCTACGAGCAGTACTTC.

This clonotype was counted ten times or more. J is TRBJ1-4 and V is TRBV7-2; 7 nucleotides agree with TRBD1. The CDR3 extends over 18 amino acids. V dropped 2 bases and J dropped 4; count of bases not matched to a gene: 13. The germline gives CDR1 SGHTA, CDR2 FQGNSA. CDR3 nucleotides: TGTGCCAGCAGCTTATCCCTCTTACAGACAGGGAGTAATGAAAAACTGTTTTTT. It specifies CASSLSLLQTGSNEKLFF.

The CDR3, as DNA: TGTGCCAGCAGTTCCCTCTTACCCACGGGGGCTTACACCGGGGAGCTGTTTTTT. Amino acids: CASSSLLPTGAYTGELFF. The rearrangement links TRBV7-2 to TRBJ2-2; the D gene could be TRBD1 or TRBD2 (6 bases each). This CDR3 has 18 residues. CDR1 SGHTA and CDR2 FQGNSA come from the germline V gene. V lost 6 bases to trimming and J lost 3 bases, with 23 bases between them.

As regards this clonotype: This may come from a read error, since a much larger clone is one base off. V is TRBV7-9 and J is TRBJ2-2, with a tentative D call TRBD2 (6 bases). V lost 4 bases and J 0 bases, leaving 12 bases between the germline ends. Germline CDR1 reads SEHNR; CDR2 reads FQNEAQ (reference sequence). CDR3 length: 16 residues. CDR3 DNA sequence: TGTGCCAGCAGCTCAGCCAGCGGGTCGAACACCGGGGAGCTGTTTTTT. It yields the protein CASSSASGSNTGELFF. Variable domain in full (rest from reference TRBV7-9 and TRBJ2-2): DTGVSQNPRHKITKRGQNVTFRCDPISEHNRLYWYRQTLGQGPEFLTYFQNEAQLEKSRLLSDRFSAERPKGSFSTLEIQRTEQGDSAMYLCASSSASGSNTGELFFGEGSRLTVL.

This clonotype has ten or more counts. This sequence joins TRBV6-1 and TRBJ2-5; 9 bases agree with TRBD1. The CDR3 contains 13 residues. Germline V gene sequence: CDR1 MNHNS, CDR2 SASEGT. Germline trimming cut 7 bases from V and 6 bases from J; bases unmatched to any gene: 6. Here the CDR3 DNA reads TGTGCCAGCACTGAGAACAGGGGGCAGACCCAGTACTTC. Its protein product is CASTENRGQTQYF.

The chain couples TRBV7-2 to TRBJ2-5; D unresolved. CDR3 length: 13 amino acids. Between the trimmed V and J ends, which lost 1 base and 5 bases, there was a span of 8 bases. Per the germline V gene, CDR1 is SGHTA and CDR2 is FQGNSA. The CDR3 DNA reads TGTGCCAGCAGCTTAGTTAGCCACGAGACCCAGTACTTC. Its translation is CASSLVSHETQYF.

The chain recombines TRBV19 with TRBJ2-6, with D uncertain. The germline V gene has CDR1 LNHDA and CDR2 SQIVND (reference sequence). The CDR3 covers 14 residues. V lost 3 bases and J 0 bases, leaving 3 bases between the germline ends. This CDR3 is CASSMTSGANVLTF. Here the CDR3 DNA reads TGTGCCAGTAGTATGACCTCTGGGGCCAACGTCCTGACTTTC.

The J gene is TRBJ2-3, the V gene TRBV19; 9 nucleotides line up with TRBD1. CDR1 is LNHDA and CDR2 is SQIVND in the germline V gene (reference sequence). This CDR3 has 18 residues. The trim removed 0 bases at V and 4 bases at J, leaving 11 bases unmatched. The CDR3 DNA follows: TGTGCCAGTAGTATAGACCGCCCGGCGGGACAGGGATCAGATACGCAGTATTTT. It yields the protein CASSIDRPAGQGSDTQYF.

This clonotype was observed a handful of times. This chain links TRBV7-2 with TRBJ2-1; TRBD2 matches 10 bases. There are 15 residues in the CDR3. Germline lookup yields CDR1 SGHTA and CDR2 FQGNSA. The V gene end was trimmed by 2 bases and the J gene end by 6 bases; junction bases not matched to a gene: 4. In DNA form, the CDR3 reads TGTGCCAGCAGCTTACTAGCGGGAGTTGCCAATGAGCAGTTCTTC. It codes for CASSLLAGVANEQFF.

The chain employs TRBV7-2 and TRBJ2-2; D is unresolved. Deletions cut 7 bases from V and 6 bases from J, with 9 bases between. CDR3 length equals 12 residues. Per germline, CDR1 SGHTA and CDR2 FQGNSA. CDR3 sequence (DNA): TGTGCCAGCAATTTATTCGCCGGGGAGCTGTTTTTT. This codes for CASNLFAGELFF.

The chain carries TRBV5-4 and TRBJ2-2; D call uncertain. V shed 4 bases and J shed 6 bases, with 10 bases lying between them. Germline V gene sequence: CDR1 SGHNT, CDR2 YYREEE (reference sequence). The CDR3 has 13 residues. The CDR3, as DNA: TGTGCCAGCAGCCCTACAGAGCCCGGGGAGCTGTTTTTT. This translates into CASSPTEPGELFF. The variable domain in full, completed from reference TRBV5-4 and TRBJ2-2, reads ETGVTQSPTHLIKTRGQQVTLRCSSQSGHNTVSWYQQALGQGPQFIFQYYREEENGRGNFPPRFSGLQFPNYSSELNVNALELDDSALYLCASSPTEPGELFFGEGSRLTVL.

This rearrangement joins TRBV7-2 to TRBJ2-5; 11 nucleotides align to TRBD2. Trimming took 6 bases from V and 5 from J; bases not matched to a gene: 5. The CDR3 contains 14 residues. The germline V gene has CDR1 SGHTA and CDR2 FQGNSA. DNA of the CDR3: TGTGCCAGCAGGATAGCGGGAGGGAAGGAGACCCAGTACTTC. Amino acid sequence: CASRIAGGKETQYF.

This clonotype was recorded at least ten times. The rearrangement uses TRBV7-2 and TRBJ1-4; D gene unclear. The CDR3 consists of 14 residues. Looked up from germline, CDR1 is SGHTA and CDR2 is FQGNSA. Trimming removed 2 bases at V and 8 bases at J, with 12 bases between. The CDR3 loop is CASSLLVAAEKLFF. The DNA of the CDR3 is TGTGCCAGCAGCTTATTAGTGGCCGCCGAAAAACTGTTTTTT. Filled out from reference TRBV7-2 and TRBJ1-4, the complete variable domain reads GAGVSQSPSNKVTEKGKDVELRCDPISGHTALYWYRQSLGQGLEFLIYFQGNSAPDKSGLPSDRFSAERTGGSVSTLTIQRTQQEDSAVYLCASSLLVAAEKLFFGSGTQLSVL.

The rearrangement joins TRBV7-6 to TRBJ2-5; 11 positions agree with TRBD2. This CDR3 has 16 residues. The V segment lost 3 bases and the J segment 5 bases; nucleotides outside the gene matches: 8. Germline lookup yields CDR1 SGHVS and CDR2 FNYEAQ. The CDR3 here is CASSFLLAGVRETQYF. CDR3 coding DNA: TGTGCCAGCAGCTTCTTACTAGCGGGAGTCCGGGAGACCCAGTACTTC.

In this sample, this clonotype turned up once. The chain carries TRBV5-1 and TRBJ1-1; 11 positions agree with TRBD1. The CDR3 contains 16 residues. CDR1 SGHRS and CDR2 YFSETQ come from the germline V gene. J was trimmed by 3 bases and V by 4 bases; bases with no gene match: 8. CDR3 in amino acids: CASSPNLGQGDTEAFF. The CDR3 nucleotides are TGCGCCAGCAGCCCTAACCTGGGACAGGGGGACACTGAAGCTTTCTTT.